This T cell receptor (beta chain) was profiled in a study of radiotherapy plus CTLA-4 blockade in lung cancer. The CDR3 has 14 residues. V was trimmed by 3 bases and J by 3 bases, leaving 12 bases between them. Germline V gene data show CDR1 as SGHTA and CDR2 as FQGNSA. Sequenced by immunoSEQ multiplex PCR; TCRdb stores in-frame clones only, minus some. The table has 45,000 to 55,000 clones, around 69% seen once. This TCR came from a human donor with non-small cell lung cancer who had stable disease on radiotherapy plus ipilimumab. The sequencing used peripheral blood, collected from a patient treated with radiotherapy plus ipilimumab. This chain uses TRBV7-2 with TRBJ2-7, with a weak D call TRBD1 (6 bases). CDR3 in amino acids: CASSFEGTRYEQYF. As DNA, the CDR3 is TGTGCCAGCAGCTTTGAAGGGACACGCTACGAGCAGTACTTC.